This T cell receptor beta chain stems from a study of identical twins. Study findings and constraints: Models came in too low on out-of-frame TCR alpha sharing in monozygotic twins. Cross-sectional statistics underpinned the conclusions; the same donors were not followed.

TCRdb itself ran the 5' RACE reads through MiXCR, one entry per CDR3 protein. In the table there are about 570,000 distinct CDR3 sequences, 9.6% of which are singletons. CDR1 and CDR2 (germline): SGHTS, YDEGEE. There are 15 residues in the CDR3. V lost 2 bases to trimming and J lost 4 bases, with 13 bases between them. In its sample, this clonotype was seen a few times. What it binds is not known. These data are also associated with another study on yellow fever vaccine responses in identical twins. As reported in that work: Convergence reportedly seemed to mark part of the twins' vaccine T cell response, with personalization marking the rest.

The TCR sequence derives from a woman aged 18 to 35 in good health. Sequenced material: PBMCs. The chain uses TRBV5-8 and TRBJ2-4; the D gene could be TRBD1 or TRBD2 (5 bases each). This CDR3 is CASSFTGTSKNIQYF. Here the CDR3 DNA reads TGTGCCAGCAGCTTTACCGGGACGAGTAAAAACATTCAGTACTTC.